The sequence of this T cell receptor beta chain was determined in a study of CXCR3-negative and CXCR3-positive naive CD8 T cells. With more than 250,000 cells each, the CD8+ T cell subsets were individually sorted in triplicate. 5' RACE with UMI labels generated the TRB cDNA libraries. TCRdb re-called the 5' RACE reads; one entry per CDR3 protein, DNA not given. Its table lists about 130,000 distinct CDR3 sequences. This CDR3 has 15 amino acids. Germline V CDR1 and CDR2: SGDLS, YYNGEE. The sequence derives from a human donor in good health. Some clones in this sample may be carry-over from other donors' samples. The gene calls are TRBV9 and TRBJ2-1; TCRdb lists TRBD1, though no DNA is available to test this call. What was sequenced was naive CXCR3- CD8+ T cells from blood. Subset indicated: CD45RO-CCR7+CD27+CD95- naive CD8+ T cells lacking CXCR3 (TNR3-). The chain's CDR3 is CASSVSDRVYNEQFF.